The 9 T cell receptor beta chains given below trace back to one sample, sequenced in a study of shared clonotypes between healthy human individuals. CD45RO-negative, CCR7-positively selected cells formed the naive CD8 fraction, excluding terminally differentiated effector memory CD45RA+ cells. Method: immunoSEQ multiplex PCR; TCRdb's copy keeps in-frame clones and lacks some. Here the sample spans about 2.1 million clones, around 93% being singletons. The sequencing sample was made of naive CD8+ T cells from PBMCs. The receptors derive from a man aged 18 to 35 in good health. Some clones in this sample may be carry-over from other donors' samples.

The CDR3 DNA reads TGCGCCAGCAGGTGGGACAGGGAGGGCTACACCTTC. Translation gives CASRWDREGYTF. The chain is built from TRBV5-1 and TRBJ1-2; 9 bases match TRBD1. The germline V gene has CDR1 SGHRS and CDR2 YFSETQ. This CDR3 has 12 residues. Unmatched junction bases numbered 4, after V lost 5 bases and J lost 8 bases.

This clone was observed a handful of times. J is TRBJ1-1 and V is TRBV29-1, with D possibly matching TRBD1 (5 bases). V was pared by 7 bases and J by 5 bases, with 17 bases between. This CDR3 has 13 residues. Germline V CDR1 and CDR2: SQVTM, ANQGSEA. CDR3 nucleotide sequence: TGCAGCGCAGAAGACAGCTACCTTACTGAAGCTTTCTTT. Residues: CSAEDSYLTEAFF. Filled out from reference TRBV29-1 and TRBJ1-1, the complete variable domain reads SAVISQKPSRDICQRGTSLTIQCQVDSQVTMMFWYRQQPGQSLTLIATANQGSEATYESGFVIDKFPISRPNLTFSTLTVSNMSPEDSSIYLCSAEDSYLTEAFFGQGTRLTVV.

V is TRBV28 and J is TRBJ1-4, with 7 bases aligning to TRBD1. The CDR3 sequence is 15 residues long. Unmatched junction bases numbered 7, after V lost 5 bases and J lost 4 bases. Looked up from germline, CDR1 is MDHEN and CDR2 is SYDVKM. The DNA for the CDR3 is TGTGCCAGCAGTCCCCTGACAGGGTATAATGAAAAACTGTTTTTT. It translates to CASSPLTGYNEKLFF.

The gene calls are TRBV4-2 and TRBJ2-7; 7 bases fit TRBD1. The V gene's germline CDR1 is LGHNA and CDR2 YNFKEQ. The junction had 5 bases not matched to a gene; V was cut back by 0 bases and J by 3 bases. The CDR3 is made up of 15 amino acids. CDR3 in amino acids: CASSQEVTGFYEQYF. The CDR3 region has the DNA TGTGCCAGCAGCCAAGAGGTGACAGGGTTCTACGAGCAGTACTTC.

This chain connects TRBV28 to TRBJ1-1; D unresolved. Germline assignment: CDR1 MDHEN and CDR2 SYDVKM. This CDR3 spans 14 amino acids. The ends were cut back, 5 bases at V and 4 bases at J, with 14 bases in the middle. This CDR3 is CASSLLVDGTEAFF. The CDR3 bases are TGTGCCAGCAGTCTACTCGTCGATGGCACTGAAGCTTTCTTT.

V and J are TRBV15 and TRBJ2-1; 12 positions match TRBD2. The trim removed 0 bases at V and 4 bases at J, leaving 4 bases unmatched. Per the germline V gene, CDR1 is LNHNV and CDR2 is YYDKDF (reference sequence). The CDR3 consists of 17 residues. The CDR3 protein is CATSRDWGTSGYNEQFF. CDR3 nucleotide sequence: TGTGCCACCAGCAGAGATTGGGGGACTAGCGGGTACAATGAGCAGTTCTTC. The entire variable domain, with the rest obtained from reference TRBV15 and TRBJ2-1, is as follows: DAMVIQNPRYQVTQFGKPVTLSCSQTLNHNVMYWYQQKSSQAPKLLFHYYDKDFNNEADTPDNFQSRRPNTSFCFLDIRSPGLGDTAMYLCATSRDWGTSGYNEQFFGPGTRLTVL.

This clone showed up just once. V gene TRBV5-6 combines with J gene TRBJ2-7, with 7 bases matching TRBD2. Trimming took 4 bases from V and 5 from J; bases not matched to a gene: 6. The CDR3 length is 13 residues. In germline, CDR1 is SGHDT, CDR2 YYEEEE. The CDR3 sequence: CASSGGLVHEQYF. The CDR3 region has the DNA TGTGCCAGCAGCGGAGGACTAGTACACGAGCAGTACTTC.

The rearrangement links TRBV2 to TRBJ1-2; 7 bases align to TRBD1. The CDR3 covers 13 residues. V shed 4 bases and J 4 bases; nucleotides not matched to a gene: 3. Looked up from germline, CDR1 is SNHLY and CDR2 is FYNNEI. CDR3 sequence reads: CASSVGGGYGYTF. In DNA form, the CDR3 reads TGTGCCAGCAGTGTAGGGGGCGGCTATGGCTACACCTTC.

The rearrangement joins TRBV5-1 to TRBJ2-1; 8 bases are shared with TRBD2. This CDR3 is built from 16 residues. V was pared by 1 base and J by 8 bases, with 11 bases of the junction left unmatched. The germline CDR1 and CDR2 sequences are SGHRS and YFSETQ. CDR3 sequence (DNA): TGCGCCAGCAGCTTGCGGGCGGGAGGCAGGACAGATGAGCAGTTCTTC. Translating it yields CASSLRAGGRTDEQFF.